This T cell receptor (beta chain) was recovered during a study of cytotoxic CD8 clonotypes in ibrutinib-treated CLL. Notes on the study in general: At ibrutinib response, clonality increased, and at progression it declined back toward baseline. At the start, clonality exceeded age-matched healthy donors and followed circulating CD8+ T-cell counts.

This clone was counted between two and nine times. What it binds is not known. The CDR3 has 16 amino acids. Trimming removed 7 bases from V and 0 bases from J; junction bases left unmatched: 7. Germline V gene data show CDR1 as MNHNY and CDR2 as SVGAGI (reference sequence). Targeted sequencing depth ranged from 1 in 200,000 to 1 in 1 million T cells. This table comes from immunoSEQ multiplex PCR, and its TCRdb copy is limited to in-frame clones, with some not included. The data show over 65,000 clones, with more than 75% seen just once and nearly 5% held by the top ten. The receptor comes from a human donor with chronic lymphocytic leukemia. The sample in question was PBMCs, obtained after 12 months of ibrutinib treatment. This chain uses TRBV6-6 with TRBJ2-1; 9 bases map to TRBD2. CDR3 in DNA: TGTGCCAGCATTGGGCGAGCGGGGGGCTCCTACAATGAGCAGTTCTTC. This sequence encodes CASIGRAGGSYNEQFF.